Listed below are T cell receptor beta chains from one sample, sequenced in a study of cytomegalovirus exposure and HLA in healthy donors. Produced via immunoSEQ multiplex PCR; TCRdb's table is partial and in-frame only. Among over 85,000 clones, 79% were seen once, and the ten largest hold about 6.6%. Source material: PBMCs. These receptor sequences come from a young man in good health and CMV-seropositive. CDR3s include the opening cysteine and the closing phenylalanine or tryptophan. The D gene is left open where the match is weak. Where a row states a size, it is once, few, many or the class of an expanded clone; other rows omit it.

j_gene,abundance,v_gene,d_gene,CDR3aa,CDR3nt
TRBJ2-1,NA,TRBV30,NA,CAWGAGKLYEQFF,TGTGCCTGGGGCGCAGGGAAGCTCTATGAGCAGTTCTTC
TRBJ2-7,few,TRBV5-6,TRBD1,CASSPGQGSYEQYF,TGTGCCAGCAGCCCGGGACAGGGCTCCTACGAGCAGTACTTC
TRBJ2-3,NA,TRBV18,TRBD2,CASSPTAGGTDTQYF,TGTGCCAGCTCACCAACCGCGGGGGGGACAGATACGCAGTATTTT
TRBJ2-7,NA,TRBV12-5,TRBD1,CASGLRSGGEGYEQYF,TGTGCTAGTGGTTTGAGATCAGGGGGCGAAGGATACGAGCAGTACTTC
TRBJ1-1,NA,TRBV2,NA,CASNDRWNTEAFF,TGTGCCAGCAACGACAGATGGAACACTGAAGCTTTCTTT
TRBJ2-2,NA,TRBV11-3,TRBD2,CASSLAPTGSGETGELFF,TGTGCCAGCAGCTTAGCCCCCACGGGAAGCGGGGAGACCGGGGAGCTGTTTTTT
TRBJ1-1,NA,TRBV30,NA,CAWSAGYGNTEAFF,TGTGCCTGGAGCGCAGGGTACGGGAACACTGAAGCTTTCTTT
TRBJ2-1,NA,TRBV25-1,NA,CASSDRGGQTYNEQFF,TGTGCCAGCAGTGACCGAGGAGGACAGACCTACAATGAGCAGTTCTTC
TRBJ2-3,NA,TRBV15,NA,CATSRVRGGGDTQYF,TGTGCCACCAGCAGAGTGAGGGGGGGCGGAGATACGCAGTATTTT
TRBJ2-7,NA,TRBV6-5,TRBD1,CASSWDRKPYEQYF,TGTGCCAGCAGTTGGGACAGGAAACCCTACGAGCAGTACTTC
TRBJ1-2,NA,TRBV7-9,TRBD1,CASSLAGTGEGGYTF,TGTGCCAGCAGCTTAGCGGGGACAGGGGAAGGTGGCTACACCTTC
TRBJ2-1,NA,TRBV4-1,NA,CASSQPLDSPYNEQFF,TGCGCCAGCAGCCAACCCCTTGACAGTCCCTACAATGAGCAGTTCTTC
TRBJ2-7,NA,TRBV9,TRBD2,CASSAGTSGVGWQYF,TGTGCCAGCAGCGCCGGGACTAGCGGGGTGGGATGGCAGTACTTC
TRBJ2-7,NA,TRBV20-1,NA,CSAREPGGQYF,TGCAGTGCTAGAGAGCCCGGCGGGCAGTACTTC
TRBJ2-7,NA,TRBV6-4,NA,CASSDSRVRWDF,TGTGCCAGCAGTGACTCCAGGGTTCGGTGGGACTTC
TRBJ1-1,NA,TRBV11-2,TRBD1,CASSPKGRQGASMNTEAFF,TGTGCCAGCAGCCCAAAAGGGAGGCAGGGGGCGAGTATGAACACTGAAGCTTTCTTT
TRBJ1-2,NA,TRBV13,NA,CASRLRTVNYGYTF,TGTGCCAGCAGACTCCGGACAGTTAACTATGGCTACACCTTC
TRBJ2-1,once,TRBV11-3,TRBD1,CASGRVGGEFF,TGTGCCAGCGGTAGGGTAGGGGGCGAGTTCTTC
TRBJ1-4,NA,TRBV23-1,TRBD1,CASRPGQEAEKLFF,TGCGCCAGCAGGCCGGGACAGGAAGCTGAAAAACTGTTTTTT
TRBJ2-7,NA,TRBV5-1,NA,CASSLGVPYEQYF,TGCGCCAGCAGCTTAGGGGTACCCTACGAGCAGTACTTC
TRBJ1-6,NA,TRBV10-2,NA,CASSNGDGPLHF,TGCGCCAGCAGTAACGGAGATGGGCCCCTCCACTTT
TRBJ2-1,NA,TRBV27,TRBD1,CASSSHPDRGRSEQFF,TGTGCCAGCAGTTCTCATCCGGACAGGGGTAGGAGTGAGCAGTTCTTC
TRBJ2-2,few,TRBV6-5,NA,CASIRDSLRTGELFF,TGTGCCAGCATCAGAGACTCCCTCCGCACCGGGGAGCTGTTTTTT
TRBJ1-6,NA,TRBV19,NA,CASSSPRGAPLHF,TGTGCCAGTAGTTCCCCCCGAGGCGCACCCCTCCACTTT
TRBJ2-3,NA,TRBV19,NA,CASRRGLSTDTQYF,TGTGCCAGTAGGAGAGGGCTCTCCACAGATACGCAGTATTTT
TRBJ2-2,NA,TRBV5-6,NA,CASSSLRLIAAGELFF,TGTGCCAGCAGCTCCTTAAGGTTGATAGCGGCCGGGGAGCTGTTTTTT
TRBJ2-5,NA,TRBV5-1,NA,CASSLQRGGQGETQYF,TGCGCCAGCAGCCTCCAGAGGGGGGGCCAGGGAGAGACCCAGTACTTC
TRBJ2-2,NA,TRBV10-3,NA,CAISGSARGSGELFF,TGTGCCATCAGTGGGTCGGCAAGGGGGTCCGGGGAGCTGTTTTTT
TRBJ2-5,NA,TRBV28,TRBD1,CASSSTDRGYLKTQYF,TGTGCCAGCAGTTCCACGGACAGGGGGTATCTTAAGACCCAGTACTTC
TRBJ1-2,NA,TRBV7-8,TRBD1,CASSLDFDRAYGYTF,TGTGCCAGCAGCTTGGACTTCGACAGGGCCTATGGCTACACCTTC
TRBJ2-7,NA,TRBV19,NA,CASSIDLQGHYERQYF,TGTGCCAGTAGTATAGATCTGCAGGGCCACTACGAGCGGCAGTACTTC
TRBJ2-3,NA,TRBV7-2,NA,CASSLAPAEDTQYF,TGTGCCAGCAGCTTAGCACCAGCGGAAGATACGCAGTATTTT
TRBJ1-5,NA,TRBV6-1,TRBD1,CASNLSRQGDQPQHF,TGTGCCAGCAATTTGTCAAGACAGGGTGATCAGCCCCAGCATTTT
TRBJ2-5,NA,TRBV5-1,TRBD2,CASSLSGEGTQYF,TGCGCCAGCAGCTTGAGCGGGGAGGGGACCCAGTACTTC
TRBJ1-5,few,TRBV5-4,NA,CASSLQGDQPQHF,TGTGCCAGCAGCTTGCAGGGCGACCAGCCCCAGCATTTT
TRBJ1-5,NA,TRBV2,TRBD1,CATTQGEGNQPQHF,TGTGCCACCACGCAGGGGGAAGGCAATCAGCCCCAGCATTTT
TRBJ2-3,NA,TRBV10-3,NA,CAISEFGQPKLSTDTQYF,TGTGCCATCAGTGAGTTTGGACAGCCAAAATTAAGCACAGATACGCAGTATTTT
TRBJ2-7,medium-sized,TRBV6-5,TRBD2,CASGAGGSQHEQYF,TGTGCCAGCGGGGCGGGAGGGTCTCAACACGAGCAGTACTTC
TRBJ2-7,NA,TRBV7-9,TRBD1,CASSLCGQVPCLSEQYF,TGTGCCAGCAGCCTTTGCGGACAGGTCCCCTGTTTGAGTGAGCAGTACTTC
TRBJ1-2,once,TRBV25-1,NA,CASSATGGGYTF,TGTGCCAGCAGTGCTACCGGAGGTGGCTACACCTTC
TRBJ1-2,many,TRBV13,NA,CASSFRTDSTEYTF,TGTGCCAGCAGCTTCCGTACGGACAGTACAGAATACACCTTC
TRBJ2-3,NA,TRBV4-2,NA,CASSQVDGGQADTQYF,TGTGCCAGCAGCCAAGTTGACGGGGGGCAGGCAGATACGCAGTATTTT
TRBJ2-5,NA,TRBV5-4,NA,CASSFLQGAQETQYF,TGTGCCAGCAGCTTCTTACAGGGTGCCCAAGAGACCCAGTACTTC
TRBJ2-5,NA,TRBV29-1,TRBD2,CSVDALAGGRWETQYF,TGCAGCGTTGACGCACTAGCGGGGGGGCGGTGGGAGACCCAGTACTTC
TRBJ2-7,NA,TRBV5-1,TRBD1,CASSLVQGEQYF,TGCGCCAGCAGCTTGGTGCAGGGGGAACAGTACTTC
TRBJ2-3,NA,TRBV25-1,TRBD2,CASSNRGGRTDTQYF,TGTGCCAGCAGTAATCGCGGGGGACGCACAGATACGCAGTATTTT
TRBJ2-1,NA,TRBV18,TRBD2,CASSPGLAGGLEQFF,TGTGCCAGCTCACCGGGACTAGCGGGGGGCTTGGAGCAGTTCTTC
TRBJ2-7,NA,TRBV6-1,TRBD1,CASRPGQGAYEQYF,TGTGCCAGCAGGCCGGGACAGGGGGCGTACGAGCAGTACTTC
TRBJ1-1,NA,TRBV7-6,NA,CASSLGGGTEAFF,TGTGCCAGCAGCTTAGGAGGAGGCACTGAAGCTTTCTTT
TRBJ1-2,NA,TRBV18,TRBD1,CASSPRTGQVYGYTF,TGTGCCAGCTCACCCCGGACAGGGCAAGTCTATGGCTACACCTTC
TRBJ1-3,NA,TRBV25-1,NA,CASSESLGQNSGNTIYF,TGTGCCAGCAGTGAATCCCTCGGACAGAACTCTGGAAACACCATATATTTT
TRBJ2-6,NA,TRBV30,NA,CAWSGQTSGANVLTF,TGTGCCTGGAGTGGACAGACCTCTGGGGCCAACGTCCTGACTTTC
TRBJ2-7,few,TRBV4-3,NA,CASSQDTTYEQYF,TGCGCCAGCAGCCAAGATACAACCTACGAGCAGTACTTC